Shown below are 3 T cell receptor beta chains from a single sample sequenced in a study of shared clonotypes between healthy human individuals (TCRdb year 2020). Library generation was performed with the immunoSEQ multiplex PCR assay. In TCRdb, the immuneACCESS table is reduced to in-frame sequences with V and J assigned. These tables do not hold every clone; where another copy was compared, an unresolved V gene accounts for under half, and the others remain unexplained. This sample has 700,000 or so clones in its table, and around 72% of those were observed once. Around 1.8% of the sample goes to the ten largest clones. Sequences were obtained from memory CD4+ T cells sorted from blood. The sample's cell subset or site label, decoded: CD45RA-negative fraction. These receptors were obtained from a woman under 40 in good health.

The rearrangement joins TRBV5-4 to TRBJ2-1, with a tentative D call TRBD2 (6 bases). This CDR3 has 15 residues. Germline V gives CDR1 SGHNT, CDR2 YYREEE (reference sequence). V was pared by 4 bases and J by 5 bases, with 16 bases between. CDR3 region: CASSVVADHNNEQFF. The CDR3, as DNA: TGTGCCAGCAGCGTGGTAGCGGACCACAACAATGAGCAGTTCTTC.

V and J are TRBV28 and TRBJ2-7; D unresolved. CDR1 MDHEN and CDR2 SYDVKM come from the germline V gene. Trimming took off 4 bases at V and 6 bases at J, with 13 bases between the two ends. CDR3 length: 13 amino acids. This CDR3 reads CASSSGRLGEQYF. In DNA form, the CDR3 reads TGTGCCAGCAGTTCTGGGCGGTTAGGCGAGCAGTACTTC.

V and J are TRBV19 and TRBJ1-4, with D uncertain. The germline V gene encodes CDR1 LNHDA and CDR2 SQIVND (reference sequence). The CDR3 spans 14 residues. Trimming pared 2 bases from V and 7 bases from J, leaving 11 bases between. The DNA for the CDR3 is TGTGCCAGTAGTATAAGAATGGCGGGTGAAAAACTGTTTTTT. This encodes CASSIRMAGEKLFF.